The T cell receptor beta chain described here comes from a study of blood T cell repertoires in COVID-19. Study-wide context: The United States, Italy and Spain supplied acute and convalescent COVID-19 samples. T cells, B-cell-depleted T cells, or PBMCs provided the cDNA or gDNA that served as material.

This CDR3 region has 15 residues. V trimming: 5 bases; J trimming: 4 bases; junction bases outside the gene matches: 7. The germline gives CDR1 SGHRS, CDR2 YFSETQ. Per the original data handling: Estimation of nucleated cell counts was performed using reference gene primer amplification. Produced via immunoSEQ multiplex PCR; TCRdb's table is partial and in-frame only. V and J calls and clone size are copied from that table; D and trimming were computed from the DNA. The data contain under 400,000 clones, roughly 86% of them singletons. Patients of the Seattle cohort, enrolled during active infection, were followed longitudinally.

This rearrangement joins TRBV5-1 to TRBJ1-4, with TRBD1 matching over 8 bases. The TCR originated in a woman in her 30s with COVID-19, enrolled during active disease. The sequencing sample was made of peripheral blood. The CDR3 spells CASSWQGALNEKLFF. The DNA of the CDR3 is TGCGCCAGCAGTTGGCAGGGGGCCCTTAATGAAAAACTGTTTTTT. Together with reference TRBV5-1 and TRBJ1-4, the CDR3 gives the full variable domain: KAGVTQTPRYLIKTRGQQVTLSCSPISGHRSVSWYQQTPGQGLQFLFEYFSETQRNKGNFPGRFSGRQFSNSRSEMNVSTLELGDSALYLCASSWQGALNEKLFFGSGTQLSVL.